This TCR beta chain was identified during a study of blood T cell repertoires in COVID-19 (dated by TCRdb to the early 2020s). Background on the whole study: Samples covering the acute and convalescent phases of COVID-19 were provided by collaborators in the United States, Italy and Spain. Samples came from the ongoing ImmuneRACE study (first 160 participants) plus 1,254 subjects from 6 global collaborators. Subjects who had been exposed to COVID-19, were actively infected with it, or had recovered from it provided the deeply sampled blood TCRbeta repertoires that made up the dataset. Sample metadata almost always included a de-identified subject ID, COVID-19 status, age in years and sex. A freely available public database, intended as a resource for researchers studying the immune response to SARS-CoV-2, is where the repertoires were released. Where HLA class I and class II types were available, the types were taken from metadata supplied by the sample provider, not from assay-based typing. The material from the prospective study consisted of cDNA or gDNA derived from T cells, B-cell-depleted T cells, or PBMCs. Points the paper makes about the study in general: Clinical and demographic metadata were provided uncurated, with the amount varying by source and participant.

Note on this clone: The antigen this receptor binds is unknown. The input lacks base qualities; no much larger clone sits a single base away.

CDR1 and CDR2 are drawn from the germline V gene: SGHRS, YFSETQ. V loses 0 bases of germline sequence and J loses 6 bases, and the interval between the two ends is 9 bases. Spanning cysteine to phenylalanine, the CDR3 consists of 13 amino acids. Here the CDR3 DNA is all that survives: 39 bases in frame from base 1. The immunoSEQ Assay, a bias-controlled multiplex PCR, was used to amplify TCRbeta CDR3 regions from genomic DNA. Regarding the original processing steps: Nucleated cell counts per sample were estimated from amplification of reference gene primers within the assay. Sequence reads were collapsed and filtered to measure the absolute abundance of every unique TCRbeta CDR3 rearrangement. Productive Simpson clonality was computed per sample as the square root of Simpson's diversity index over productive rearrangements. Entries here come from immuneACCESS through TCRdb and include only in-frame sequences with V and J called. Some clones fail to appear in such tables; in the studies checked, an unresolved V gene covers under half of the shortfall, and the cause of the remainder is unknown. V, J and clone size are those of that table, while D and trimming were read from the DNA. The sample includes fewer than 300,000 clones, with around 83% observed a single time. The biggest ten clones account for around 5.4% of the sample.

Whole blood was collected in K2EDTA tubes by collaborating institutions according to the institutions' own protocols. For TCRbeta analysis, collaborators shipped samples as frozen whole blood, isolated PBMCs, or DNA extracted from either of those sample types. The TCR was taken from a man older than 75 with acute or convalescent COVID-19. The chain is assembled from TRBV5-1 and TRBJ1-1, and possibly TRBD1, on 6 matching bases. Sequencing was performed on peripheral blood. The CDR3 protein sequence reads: CASSLDQGPEAFF. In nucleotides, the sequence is TGCGCCAGCAGCTTGGACCAGGGGCCTGAAGCTTTCTTT.